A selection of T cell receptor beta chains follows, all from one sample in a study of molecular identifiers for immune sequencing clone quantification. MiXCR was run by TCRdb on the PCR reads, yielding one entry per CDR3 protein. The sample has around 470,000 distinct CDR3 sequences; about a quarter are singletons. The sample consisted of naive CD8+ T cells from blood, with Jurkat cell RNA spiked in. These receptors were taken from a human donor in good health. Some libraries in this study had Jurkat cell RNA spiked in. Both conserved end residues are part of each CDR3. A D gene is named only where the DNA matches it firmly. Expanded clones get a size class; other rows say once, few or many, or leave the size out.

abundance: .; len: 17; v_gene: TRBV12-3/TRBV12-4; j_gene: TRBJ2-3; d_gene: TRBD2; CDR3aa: CASRGLVNGAVTDTQYF; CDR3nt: TGTGCCAGCAGGGGACTAGTAAACGGGGCCGTCACAGATACGCAGTATTTT
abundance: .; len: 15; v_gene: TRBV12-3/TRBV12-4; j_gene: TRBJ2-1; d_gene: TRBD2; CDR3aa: CASRPGTSSYNERFF; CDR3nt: TGTGCCAGCAGACCCGGGACTAGCTCCTACAATGAGCGGTTCTTC
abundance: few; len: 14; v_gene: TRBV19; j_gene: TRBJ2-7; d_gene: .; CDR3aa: CASSMSGTGYEQYF; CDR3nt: TGTGCCAGTAGTATGAGCGGGACAGGTTACGAGCAGTACTTC
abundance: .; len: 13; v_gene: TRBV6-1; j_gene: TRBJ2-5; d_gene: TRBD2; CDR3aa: CASTPGGWVTQYF; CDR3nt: TGTGCCAGCACCCCGGGGGGGTGGGTGACCCAGTACTTC
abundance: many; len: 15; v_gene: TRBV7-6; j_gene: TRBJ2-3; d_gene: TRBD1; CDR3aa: CASSGQGAITDTQYF; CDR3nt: TGTGCCAGCAGTGGACAGGGCGCTATCACGGATACGCAGTATTTT
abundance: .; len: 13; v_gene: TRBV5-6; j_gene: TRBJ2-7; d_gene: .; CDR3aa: CASSLGGRNEQYF; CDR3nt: TGTGCCAGCAGCTTGGGGGGGAGGAACGAGCAGTACTTC
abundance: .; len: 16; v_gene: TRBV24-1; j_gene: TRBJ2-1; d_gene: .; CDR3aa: CATSEAGEAPYNEQFF; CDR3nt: TGTGCCACCAGTGAGGCCGGCGAGGCCCCGTACAATGAGCAGTTCTTC
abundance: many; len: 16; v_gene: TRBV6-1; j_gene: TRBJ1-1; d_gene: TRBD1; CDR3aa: CASSGHRGNMNTEAFF; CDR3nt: TGTGCCAGCAGTGGCCACAGGGGAAACATGAACACTGAAGCTTTCTTT
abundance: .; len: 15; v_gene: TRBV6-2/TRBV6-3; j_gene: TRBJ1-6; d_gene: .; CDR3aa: CASSYSREDNSPLHF; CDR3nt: TGTGCCAGCAGTTACTCGCGGGAGGATAATTCACCCCTCCACTTT
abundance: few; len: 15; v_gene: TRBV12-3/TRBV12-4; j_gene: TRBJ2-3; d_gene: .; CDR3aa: CASSSELDSTDTQYF; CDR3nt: TGTGCCAGCAGCTCCGAACTAGACAGCACAGATACGCAGTATTTT
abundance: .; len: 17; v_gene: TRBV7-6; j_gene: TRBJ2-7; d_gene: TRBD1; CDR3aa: CASSAHLSTGRDDEQYF; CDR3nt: TGTGCCAGCAGCGCCCACCTATCGACAGGGCGCGATGACGAGCAGTACTTC
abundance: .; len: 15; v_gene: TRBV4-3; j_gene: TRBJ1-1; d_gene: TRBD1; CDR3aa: CASSLWTGLVTEAFF; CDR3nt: TGCGCCAGCAGCCTGTGGACAGGCCTCGTCACTGAAGCTTTCTTT